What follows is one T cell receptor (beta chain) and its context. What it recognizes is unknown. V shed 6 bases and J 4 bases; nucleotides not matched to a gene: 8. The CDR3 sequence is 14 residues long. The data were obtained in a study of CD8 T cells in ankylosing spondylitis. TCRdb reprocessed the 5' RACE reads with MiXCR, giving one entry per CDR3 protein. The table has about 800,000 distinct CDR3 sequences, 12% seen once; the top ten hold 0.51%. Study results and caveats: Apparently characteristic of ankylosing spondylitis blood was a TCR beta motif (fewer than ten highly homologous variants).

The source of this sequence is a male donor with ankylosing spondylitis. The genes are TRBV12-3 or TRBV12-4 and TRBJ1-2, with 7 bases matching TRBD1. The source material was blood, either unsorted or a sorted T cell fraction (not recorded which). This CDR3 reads CASRDQQGIYGYTF. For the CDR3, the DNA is TGTGCCAGCAGGGATCAACAGGGGATCTATGGCTACACCTTC.